These 12 T cell receptor beta chains were all obtained from the same sample, sequenced in a study of cytomegalovirus exposure and HLA in healthy donors. PCR involved 60 Vbeta and 13 Jbeta primers. The table came from immunoSEQ multiplex PCR; TCRdb's copy has only in-frame clones and leaves some out. The sample lists roughly 110,000 clones, approximately 81% occurring once. Sequences were obtained from PBMCs. Receptor source: a woman aged 18-29 years in good health and CMV-seropositive.

The J gene is TRBJ1-5, the V gene TRBV2, with 8 bases lining up with TRBD1. Germline V gene data show CDR1 as SNHLY and CDR2 as FYNNEI. V shed 6 bases and J 6 bases; nucleotides not matched to a gene: 4. The length of the CDR3 is 13 residues. The CDR3 coding sequence is TGTGCCAGCAGGGACAGGGTGGGTCAGCCCCAGCATTTT. Its protein product is CASRDRVGQPQHF.

The CDR3 coding sequence is TGTGCCAGCAGCTTCGACAGGGACAATCAGCCCCAGCATTTT. This gives the protein CASSFDRDNQPQHF. V usage is TRBV7-9 and J usage is TRBJ1-5; 7 bases are a match to TRBD1. Unmatched junction bases numbered 2, after V lost 3 bases and J lost 3 bases. The CDR3 spans 14 residues. Germline V CDR1 and CDR2: SEHNR, FQNEAQ (reference sequence).

The chain joins TRBV5-1 to TRBJ2-2, with 10 positions matching TRBD1. The CDR3 has 16 residues. With 4 bases clipped from V and 5 bases from J, the junction kept 8 bases outside the gene matches. Germline lookup yields CDR1 SGHRS and CDR2 YFSETQ. CDR3 loop: CASSQRQGAGTGELFF. The CDR3 DNA follows: TGCGCCAGCAGCCAACGACAGGGGGCGGGAACCGGGGAGCTGTTTTTT.

In regard to this clone: Its ends do not fully match the called genes, so a read error is possible. The rearrangement links TRBV10-3 to TRBJ1-5, with D tentatively TRBD1 (5 bases). Per germline, CDR1 ENHRY and CDR2 SYGVKD. The CDR3 is made up of 15 amino acids. As DNA, the CDR3 is TGTGCCAGCAGTTACACTCAGGGTAGCAATCAGCCCCAGCATTTT. Translation gives CASSYTQGSNQPQHF.

This clone was seen a few times. This rearrangement joins TRBV5-1 to TRBJ2-7; 7 positions agree with TRBD2. This CDR3 has 14 amino acids. V shed 0 bases, J shed 3 bases, and the junction held 3 bases outside the gene matches. CDR1 and CDR2 from the germline V gene are SGHRS and YFSETQ. CDR3 in DNA: TGCGCCAGCAGCTTGGTTCCTAGCGGCTACGAGCAGTACTTC. Translated, it gives CASSLVPSGYEQYF.

This sequence joins TRBV5-1 and TRBJ1-4; weak D call: TRBD1 (5 bases). Germline-derived CDR1 and CDR2 are SGHRS and YFSETQ. Trimming removed 1 base from V and 6 bases from J, with 13 bases in between. The CDR3 spans 15 residues. The CDR3 sequence: CASSLSRARDEKLFF. CDR3 DNA: TGCGCCAGCAGCTTGAGTCGTGCCAGGGATGAAAAACTGTTTTTT.

This chain uses TRBV2 with TRBJ1-5, with 8 bases matching TRBD1. The V gene end was trimmed by 8 bases and the J gene end by 6 bases; junction bases not matched to a gene: 15. There are 16 residues in the CDR3. Germline V gives CDR1 SNHLY, CDR2 FYNNEI. The CDR3 DNA sequence: TGTGCCAGCGGCGAGGGGACAGGCGTCAAGGGTCAGCCCCAGCATTTT. The encoded protein is CASGEGTGVKGQPQHF.

This chain links TRBV9 with TRBJ1-4, with 8 nucleotides matching TRBD1. The CDR3 length is 15 residues. V lost 4 bases to trimming and J lost 0 bases; unmatched junction nucleotides: 2. Germline CDR1 and CDR2: SGDLS and YYNGEE. The CDR3 sequence is CASSLGQATNEKLFF. DNA for the CDR3: TGTGCCAGCAGCTTGGGACAGGCAACTAATGAAAAACTGTTTTTT.

The chain combines TRBV7-8 with TRBJ2-2, with D uncertain. The V end lost 3 bases, the J end lost 6 bases, and 11 bases lay between the germline ends. CDR1 and CDR2 (germline): SGHVS, FQNEAQ. The CDR3 spans 14 residues. The DNA for the CDR3 is TGTGCCAGCAGCTTCCTTTATAGCCCCGGGGAGCTGTTTTTT. It translates to CASSFLYSPGELFF. Together with reference TRBV7-8 and TRBJ2-2, the CDR3 gives the full variable domain: GAGVSQSPRYKVAKRGQDVALRCDPISGHVSLFWYQQALGQGPEFLTYFQNEAQLDKSGLPSDRFFAERPEGSVSTLKIQRTQQEDSAVYLCASSFLYSPGELFFGEGSRLTVL.

The V gene is TRBV6-5, the J gene TRBJ2-7, with 7 bases matching TRBD2. The junction had 10 bases not matched to a gene; V was cut back by 5 bases and J by 3 bases. This CDR3 has 15 residues. Germline CDR1 and CDR2: MNHEY and SVGAGI. The CDR3 loop is CASSPPGGINYEQYF. The CDR3, as DNA: TGTGCCAGCAGTCCCCCCGGGGGGATAAACTACGAGCAGTACTTC.

The chain links TRBV7-2 to TRBJ2-1; maybe TRBD1 (6 bases). The CDR3 sequence is 15 residues long. V was clipped by 5 bases and J by 5 bases, with 16 bases between them. The germline V gene has CDR1 SGHTA and CDR2 FQGNSA. CDR3 in amino acids: CASSDYYRDNNEQFF. DNA of the CDR3: TGTGCCAGCAGCGACTATTACCGGGACAACAATGAGCAGTTCTTC.

This clone was picked up one time. The chain links TRBV9 to TRBJ1-2; a possible D gene is TRBD1 (6 bases). Trimming took 7 bases from V and 2 from J, leaving 12 bases between them. CDR1 SGDLS and CDR2 YYNGEE come from the germline V gene. CDR3 length: 13 amino acids. This CDR3 is CASGDIDNYGYTF. The CDR3, as DNA: TGTGCCAGCGGGGACATAGACAACTATGGCTACACCTTC.